The 22 T cell receptor beta chains reported below all come from one sample, sequenced in a study of T cells in Graves' hyperthyroidism and ophthalmopathy. TCR beta CDR3 region amplification was performed from RNA transcripts. The TCR CDR3 was amplified in a first-round RT-PCR using the HTBI primer set. Via MiXCR, TCRdb re-called the multiplex PCR reads, giving one row per CDR3 protein. This sample has about 480,000 distinct CDR3 sequences, with under 15% found just once. Sequencing was performed on blood. These receptors were collected from a woman younger than 35 with Graves' hyperthyroidism.

This clonotype came up a few times. The rearrangement uses TRBV7-9 and TRBJ2-1; D possibly corresponds to TRBD2 (5 bases). Germline V CDR1 and CDR2: SEHNR, FQNEAQ (reference sequence). The CDR3 runs to 16 residues. V gave up 2 bases and J gave up 0 bases, with 11 bases separating them. The CDR3 sequence: CASSLRAGSSYNEQFF. As DNA, the CDR3 is TGTGCCAGCAGCTTAAGGGCGGGCAGCTCCTACAATGAGCAGTTCTTC.

In its sample, this clonotype was seen many times. The rearrangement links TRBV12-3 or TRBV12-4 to TRBJ2-4, with D maybe TRBD2 (6 bases). This CDR3 is built from 14 residues. V was cut by 6 bases and J by 8 bases, with 17 bases left in between. CDR3 residues: CASSREIRGDIQYF. CDR3 in DNA: TGTGCCAGCAGCCGGGAGATCAGAGGGGACATTCAGTACTTC.

The chain uses TRBV18 and TRBJ2-3; TRBD2 might be the D (5 bases). The CDR3 is 18 amino acids. Germline V gene lookup returns CDR1 KGHSH and CDR2 LQKENI. The CDR3 nucleotides are TGTGGGAGCTCACCATCCCCCGAAGAGGGAGTATACACAGATACGCAGTATTTT. Its protein is CGSSPSPEEGVYTDTQYF. The full variable domain, rest sourced from reference TRBV18 and TRBJ2-3, is NAGVMQNPRHLVRRRGQEARLRCSPMKGHSHVYWYRQLPEEGLKFMVYLQKENIIDESGMPKERFSAEFPKEGPSILRIQQVVRGDSAAYFCGSSPSPEEGVYTDTQYFGPGTRLTVL.

This clonotype was detected only a few times. The chain has TRBV3-1 and TRBJ2-7; D possibly corresponds to TRBD2 (5 bases). Germline values: CDR1 LGHDT, CDR2 YNNKEL (reference sequence). V shed 4 bases and J shed 0 bases, with 10 bases lying between them. The CDR3 has 14 amino acids. This CDR3 reads CASSPGLSSYEQYV. Written as DNA, the CDR3 is TGTGCCAGCAGCCCCGGACTCAGCTCCTACGAGCAGTACGTC.

This clonotype has a handful of counts. The chain combines TRBV7-6 with TRBJ2-5, with TRBD2 identical over 8 bases. Germline V gene data show CDR1 as SGHVS and CDR2 as FNYEAQ. V lost 0 bases and J lost 5; bases outside the gene matches: 8. CDR3 size: 16 residues. The DNA of the CDR3 is TGTGCCAGCAGCTTAGCGCTGGCGGGAGGTTTGGAGACCCAGTACTTC. Its protein product is CASSLALAGGLETQYF.

The table lists this clonotype with many counts. The chain combines TRBV9 with TRBJ2-2, with TRBD2 identical over 9 bases. CDR3 length equals 14 residues. From germline, CDR1 is SGDLS and CDR2 YYNGEE. V lost 2 bases, J lost 7 bases, and 3 bases stayed unmatched. The CDR3 sequence is CASSVGAGGGELFF. CDR3 coding DNA: TGTGCCAGCAGCGTGGGAGCGGGAGGCGGGGAGCTGTTTTTT. The full variable domain, in which reference TRBV9 and TRBJ2-2 provide the parts outside the CDR3, is DSGVTQTPKHLITATGQRVTLRCSPRSGDLSVYWYQQSLDQGLQFLIQYYNGEERAKGNILERFSAQQFPDLHSELNLSSLELGDSALYFCASSVGAGGGELFFGEGSRLTVL.

The chain has TRBV30 and TRBJ1-2, with unresolved D. Trimming left V 1 base short and J 2 bases short, with 14 bases between. Germline CDR1 and CDR2: GTSNPN and SVGIG (reference sequence). The CDR3 sequence is 15 residues long. Here the CDR3 reads CAWSGLQFGNYGYTF. In nucleotides, the CDR3 is TGTGCCTGGAGTGGACTCCAATTCGGGAACTATGGCTACACCTTC.

In regard to this clonotype: With a much larger clone just one base away, this may be a read error. J is TRBJ2-7 and V is TRBV2; D unresolved. This CDR3 contains 12 residues. Germline V lookup: CDR1 SNHLY, CDR2 FYNNEI. V was clipped by 4 bases and J by 7 bases, with 11 bases between them. The CDR3 protein is CASSGRFGEQYV. For the CDR3, the DNA is TGTGCCAGCAGTGGAAGATTTGGGGAGCAGTACGTC.

This clonotype was observed many times. The rearrangement uses TRBV30 and TRBJ2-7; D is undetermined. CDR1 and CDR2 (germline): GTSNPN, SVGIG (reference sequence). The CDR3 spans 11 residues. V was trimmed by 3 bases and J by 1 base, leaving 4 bases between them. CDR3 in DNA: TGTGCCTGGAGCAGGTCCTACGAGCAGTACTTC. This gives the protein CAWSRSYEQYF.

This clonotype came up many times. The rearrangement uses TRBV30 and TRBJ1-2; D gene uncertain. CDR3 length: 13 amino acids. V lost 2 bases and J lost 7, with 14 bases in between. Germline values: CDR1 GTSNPN, CDR2 SVGIG (reference sequence). In nucleotides, the CDR3 is TGTGCCTGGAGTCGAATACCGGAGGGTGGCTACACCTTC. Translated, it gives CAWSRIPEGGYTF.

This clonotype was found many times. The chain is built from TRBV19 and TRBJ2-1; 12 positions agree with TRBD2. V lost 5 bases and J lost 0; bases outside the gene matches: 11. The CDR3 length is 19 residues. The germline gives CDR1 LNHDA, CDR2 SQIVND (reference sequence). CDR3 amino acids: CASSPTSGRGLGSYNEQFF. The CDR3, as DNA: TGTGCCAGTAGTCCGACTAGCGGGAGAGGTCTCGGCTCCTACAATGAGCAGTTCTTC.

In this sample, this clonotype turned up many times. The gene calls are TRBV11-2 and TRBJ1-1; D call uncertain. Per germline, CDR1 SGHAT and CDR2 FQNNGV. CDR3 length: 13 residues. V was shortened by 1 base and J by 5 bases, with 8 bases between the two germline ends. The CDR3 protein is CASSLGMGTEAFF. CDR3 nucleotide sequence: TGTGCCAGCAGCTTAGGGATGGGAACTGAAGCTTTCTTT.

The sample holds many counts of this clonotype. The V gene is TRBV5-1, the J gene TRBJ2-7; maybe TRBD2 (5 bases). The V and J ends lost 7 bases and 5 bases respectively, with 13 bases between them. From germline, CDR1 is SGHRS and CDR2 YFSETQ. This CDR3 is 12 amino acids long. In DNA form, the CDR3 reads TGCGCCAGCGGGCGGCTAGCAGACGAGCAGTACTTC. Translating it yields CASGRLADEQYF.

This clonotype was found a few times. This rearrangement joins TRBV19 to TRBJ1-1; D ambiguous. This CDR3 comprises 11 residues. The germline gives CDR1 LNHDA, CDR2 SQIVND (reference sequence). Deletions cut 3 bases from V and 8 bases from J, with 7 bases between. The CDR3 loop reads CASSMWQEAFF. The DNA of the CDR3 is TGTGCCAGTAGTATGTGGCAGGAAGCTTTCTTT.

This clonotype was picked up many times. This chain joins TRBV12-3 or TRBV12-4 and TRBJ2-1, with 8 bases that match TRBD2. V trimming: 5 bases; J trimming: 6 bases; junction bases outside the gene matches: 9. The CDR3 sequence is 15 residues long. In nucleotides, the CDR3 is TGTGCCAGCAGTCGGACTAGCATTGGGTCCAATGAGCAGTTCTTC. Translated: CASSRTSIGSNEQFF.

This clonotype was recorded at least ten times. This chain links TRBV2 with TRBJ2-7; TRBD2 matches at 15 bases. CDR3 length: 21 residues. Per the germline V gene, CDR1 is SNHLY and CDR2 is FYNNEI. The J segment lost 2 bases and the V segment lost 6 bases, leaving 20 bases of the junction unmatched. The CDR3 nucleotides are TGTGCCAGCAGATACTCTATTATCGTGGGACTAGCGGGAGGCCCCACCTACGAGCAGTACGTC. This translates into CASRYSIIVGLAGGPTYEQYV.

This clonotype was seen a few times. The chain couples TRBV18 to TRBJ1-4; D is possibly TRBD1 (6 bases). There are 15 residues in the CDR3. V lost 4 bases and J 4 bases, leaving 13 bases between the germline ends. The germline CDR1 and CDR2 sequences are KGHSH and LQKENI. In DNA form, the CDR3 reads TGTGCCAGCTCACTAACAGGGAACTTTAATGAAAAACTGTTTTTT. It is translated as CASSLTGNFNEKLFF.

A word on this clonotype: A much larger clone sits a single nucleotide away, making a read error possible. The rearrangement links TRBV3-1 to TRBJ2-3; 10 positions agree with TRBD2. Germline-derived CDR1 and CDR2 are LGHDT and YNNKEL (reference sequence). This CDR3 has 15 amino acids. CDR3 sequence reads: CANSRILAGTDTQYF. CDR3 nucleotides: TGTGCCAACAGCCGAATACTAGCGGGGACAGATACGCAGTATTTT.

Only a few counts were recorded for this clonotype. DNA of the CDR3: TGTGCCAGCAGCCTTTGGGGGCAGCTGAACACTGAAGCTTTCTTT. Its protein is CASSLWGQLNTEAFF. The chain couples TRBV14 to TRBJ1-1; maybe TRBD1 (6 bases). The CDR3 runs 15 residues. Germline CDR1 is SGHDN and CDR2 is FVKESK. V was cut by 4 bases and J by 0 bases, with 12 bases left in between. The full variable domain, rest sourced from reference TRBV14 and TRBJ1-1, is EAGVTQFPSHSVIEKGQTVTLRCDPISGHDNLYWYRRVMGKEIKFLLHFVKESKQDESGMPNNRFLAERTGGTYSTLKVQPAELEDSGVYFCASSLWGQLNTEAFFGQGTRLTVV.

This clonotype was seen a few times. V gene TRBV4-2 combines with J gene TRBJ2-7; maybe TRBD2 (8 bases). Trimming removed 0 bases at V and 0 bases at J, with 27 bases between. Germline CDR1 is LGHNA and CDR2 is YNFKEQ. The length of the CDR3 is 21 residues. CDR3 residues: CASSQDPQLAARGAPSYEQYV. The CDR3 DNA reads TGTGCCAGCAGCCAAGATCCCCAACTAGCGGCCAGGGGGGCCCCCTCCTACGAGCAGTACGTC.

This chain links TRBV12-3 or TRBV12-4 with TRBJ2-5, with 14 nucleotides matching TRBD2. The length of the CDR3 is 16 residues. J lost 3 bases, V lost 4 bases, and 4 bases had no gene match. CDR3 region: CASSSTGLAGEETQYF. The CDR3 DNA follows: TGTGCCAGCAGTTCCACGGGACTAGCGGGAGAAGAGACCCAGTACTTC.

This clonotype has at least ten counts. The chain combines TRBV2 with TRBJ2-1; possibly TRBD2 for D (6 bases). The CDR3 has 11 amino acids. V was pared by 6 bases and J by 11 bases, with 11 bases between. CDR1 and CDR2 (germline): SNHLY, FYNNEI. CDR3 loop: CASSTSFKQFF. CDR3 coding DNA: TGTGCCAGCAGCACTAGCTTCAAGCAGTTCTTC.